Listed below are T cell receptor beta chains from one sample, sequenced in a study of monozygotic twins with inflammatory bowel disease. From the 5' RACE reads, TCRdb lists one entry per CDR3 protein and no DNA. In total, the table holds approximately 330,000 distinct CDR3 sequences. Sequenced sample: blood. These receptors came from a human donor with ulcerative colitis or Crohn's disease, or a healthy co-twin of an affected twin (not recorded which). Each CDR3 is given with its conserved first and last residue.

TRBJ2-1 21 TRBV11-2 CASSSRPGQGVGSGAYNEQFF
TRBJ2-7 14 TRBV7-2 CASSPGTGNYEQYF
TRBJ1-5 13 TRBV30 CAWSVSRNQPQHF
TRBJ1-4 14 TRBV5-1 CASSLTAGNEKLFF
TRBJ2-7 14 TRBV6-1 CASRMLAGAYEQYF
TRBJ1-2 11 TRBV12-3/TRBV12-4 CASSLRYGYTF
TRBJ2-3 14 TRBV7-2 CASSPRGVGDTQYF
TRBJ1-6 15 TRBV4-3 CASSHQDRGESPLHF
TRBJ2-3 14 TRBV10-3 CAISEKAGGDTQYF
TRBJ2-5 12 TRBV5-6 CASSYELGTQYF
TRBJ2-1 15 TRBV5-1 CASSQDTQGYNEQFF
TRBJ1-2 17 TRBV4-1 CASSQEKRGQGLSGYTF
TRBJ1-5 15 TRBV5-1 CASSLGPLSNQPQHF
TRBJ1-3 14 TRBV7-8 CASGGVISGNTIYF
TRBJ2-2 15 TRBV3-1 CASSQGSRDTGELFF
TRBJ2-7 12 TRBV27 CASSFSPGWEYF
TRBJ2-1 14 TRBV7-2 CASRGGATLYEQFF
TRBJ2-5 16 TRBV9 CASSVNTGGRGETQYF
TRBJ2-6 18 TRBV14 CASSQDLVSFSGANVLTF
TRBJ1-1 11 TRBV12-3/TRBV12-4 CASSSQIEAFF
TRBJ1-6 15 TRBV7-2 CASSLALTANSPLHF
TRBJ2-2 14 TRBV3-1 CASSRSVNTGELFF
TRBJ1-2 15 TRBV12-3/TRBV12-4 CASSRSGQTSYGYTF
TRBJ2-1 11 TRBV20-1 CSANQYNEQFF
TRBJ2-3 13 TRBV27 CASSLYSRDTQYF
TRBJ2-7 14 TRBV4-1 CASSQPSEGAGKFF
TRBJ1-1 13 TRBV5-1 CASSLATGTEAFF
TRBJ2-3 18 TRBV28 CASSLAVGSSGSTDTQYF
TRBJ2-7 14 TRBV20-1 CSATGTSFSYEQYF
TRBJ1-5 13 TRBV4-1 CASSPTSGGPQHF
TRBJ2-4 16 TRBV5-5 CASSATGGFTKNIQYF
TRBJ2-7 14 TRBV30 CAWSWTSGSREQYF
TRBJ2-7 15 TRBV2 CASSDRAGLKGEQYF
TRBJ1-1 12 TRBV20-1 CSARDQNTEAFF
TRBJ2-7 14 TRBV28 CASSFTGASYEQYF
TRBJ2-3 15 TRBV20-1 CSALGPAASTDTQYF
TRBJ2-4 15 TRBV12-3/TRBV12-4 CASRHRQGWGNIQYF
TRBJ2-1 14 TRBV7-2 CASSLEAGRGEQFF
TRBJ2-6 17 TRBV6-2/TRBV6-3 CASSNPGGAFGANVLTF
TRBJ1-6 14 TRBV2 CASSEVRTPSPLHF
TRBJ2-2 17 TRBV29-1 CSVEGIDRGTNTGELFF
TRBJ1-4 15 TRBV4-1 CASSEDSSGAEKLFF
TRBJ2-1 16 TRBV5-1 CASSSSGGPKSNEQFF
TRBJ1-6 16 TRBV10-3 CAISVNFGTANSPLHF
TRBJ1-1 13 TRBV5-4 CASSSQGHLEAFF
TRBJ2-7 14 TRBV27 CASSLRGPLDEQYF
TRBJ1-5 16 TRBV5-1 CASSFGGGGGNQPQHF
TRBJ1-1 14 TRBV12-3/TRBV12-4 CASSPWQGNTEAFF
TRBJ2-2 15 TRBV2 CASSPTSGNTGELFF
TRBJ2-6 16 TRBV3-1 CASSPIVGSGANVLTF
TRBJ2-1 16 TRBV11-2 CASSLEAGGRGNEQFF
TRBJ2-7 14 TRBV20-1 CSAPRTGAIGEQYF
TRBJ2-1 14 TRBV27 CASSRQGFGNEQFF
TRBJ2-7 11 TRBV6-5 CASTALGKQYF
TRBJ1-2 13 TRBV20-1 CSARRSGTYGYTF